The 2 T cell receptor beta chains in this list originate from one sample, sequenced in a study of human T cells and chemical hapten exposure. The time point is: patch test 1, 2 weeks after DPC sensitization. The sample's treatment: therapeutic diphenylcyclopropenone sensitization with weekly scalp DPC. TCRdb reprocessed the RACE reads with MiXCR, giving one entry per CDR3 protein. The table lists about 340,000 distinct CDR3 sequences, about 7% of them singletons. Source: whole blood, taken in connection with sensitization to the hapten diphenylcyclopropenone (DPC). Source of these receptors: a woman younger than 30 with alopecia areata. Some clones in this sample may be carry-over from other donors' samples.

A few counts support this clonotype. The gene calls are TRBV20-1 and TRBJ2-7, with TRBD1 matching over 7 bases. This CDR3 region has 14 residues. Germline lookup yields CDR1 DFQATT and CDR2 SNEGSKA (reference sequence). Trimming took 6 bases from V and 6 from J; bases not matched to a gene: 14. CDR3 sequence reads: CSAQKQGPGGEQYF. The CDR3 DNA reads as TGCAGTGCCCAGAAACAGGGGCCGGGTGGCGAGCAGTACTTC.

The sample holds many counts of this clonotype. This chain uses TRBV12-3 or TRBV12-4 with TRBJ2-3; 7 bases line up with TRBD1. The length of the CDR3 is 14 residues. Trimming took 6 bases from V and 2 from J; bases not matched to a gene: 5. The CDR3 spells CASSPGQYTDTQYF. For the CDR3, the DNA is TGTGCCAGCAGCCCGGGACAGTACACAGATACGCAGTATTTT.